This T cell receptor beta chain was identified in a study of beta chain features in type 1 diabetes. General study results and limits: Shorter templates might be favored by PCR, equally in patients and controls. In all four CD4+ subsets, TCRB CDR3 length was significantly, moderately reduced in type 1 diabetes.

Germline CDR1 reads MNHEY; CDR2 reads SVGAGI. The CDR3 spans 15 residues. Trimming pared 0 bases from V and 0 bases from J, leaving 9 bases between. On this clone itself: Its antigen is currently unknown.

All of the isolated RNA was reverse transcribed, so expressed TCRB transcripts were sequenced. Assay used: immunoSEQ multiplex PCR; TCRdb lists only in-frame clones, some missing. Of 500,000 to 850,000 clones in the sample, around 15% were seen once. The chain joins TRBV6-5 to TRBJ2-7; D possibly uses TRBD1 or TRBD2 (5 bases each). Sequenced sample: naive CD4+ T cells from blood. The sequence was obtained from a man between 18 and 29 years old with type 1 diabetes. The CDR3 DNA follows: TGTGCCAGCAGTTACTCGTCGGGGCACTCCTACGAGCAGTACTTC. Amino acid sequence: CASSYSSGHSYEQYF.